This passage covers 27 T cell receptor beta chains from one sample sequenced in a study of immune evolution from preneoplasia to lung adenocarcinoma. Sequencing used immunoSEQ multiplex PCR; TCRdb keeps in-frame clones, though not all of them. The data contain about 41,000 clones, 65% to 80% of them singletons. Material for sequencing was FFPE invasive lung adenocarcinoma tissue. The receptors originated from a person in their sixties with lung adenocarcinoma.

The V gene is TRBV19, the J gene TRBJ1-2; D is unresolved. CDR3 length: 12 amino acids. The germline gives CDR1 LNHDA, CDR2 SQIVND (reference sequence). Trimming pared 4 bases from V and 4 bases from J, leaving 7 bases between. The CDR3 spells CASSTSTYGYTF. In DNA form, the CDR3 reads TGTGCCAGTAGTACAAGCACCTATGGCTACACCTTC.

The V and J genes are TRBV19 and TRBJ1-1; 11 nucleotides align to TRBD1. Germline V lookup: CDR1 LNHDA, CDR2 SQIVND (reference sequence). This CDR3 comprises 13 residues. Germline trimming cut 8 bases from V and 4 bases from J; bases unmatched to any gene: 3. CDR3 DNA sequence: TGTGCCAGTTCGGACAGGGGGCTCACTGAAGCTTTCTTT. This encodes CASSDRGLTEAFF.

V usage is TRBV9 and J usage is TRBJ2-7; D uncertain. There are 15 residues in the CDR3. CDR1 is SGDLS, CDR2 YYNGEE, per germline. The V end lost 1 base, the J end lost 3 bases, and 14 bases lay between the germline ends. CDR3 nucleotides: TGTGCCAGCAGCGTAAGACATTGGCCGCTCTACGAGCAGTACTTC. Translating it yields CASSVRHWPLYEQYF.

V and J are TRBV10-3 and TRBJ1-5; D not certain. Germline V gives CDR1 ENHRY, CDR2 SYGVKD. Trimming took 11 bases from V and 0 from J, leaving 20 bases between them. This CDR3 contains 16 residues. The CDR3 DNA follows: TGTGCCTCCACAGAGGTGGCACCTAATAGCAATCAGCCCCAGCATTTT. Translated: CASTEVAPNSNQPQHF.

The J gene is TRBJ1-5, the V gene TRBV5-3; 9 bases fit TRBD1. TRBV5-3 is an ORF, with its function uncertain. The V gene end was trimmed by 4 bases and the J gene end by 2 bases; junction bases not matched to a gene: 10. This CDR3 has 17 residues. CDR3 sequence (DNA): TGTGCCAGAAGCAAATGGACAGGGGATGGGGGCAATCAGCCCCAGCATTTT. It specifies CARSKWTGDGGNQPQHF.

The chain has TRBV5-1 and TRBJ2-7; TRBD2 agrees at 7 bases. This CDR3 is built from 16 residues. The V and J ends lost 0 bases and 2 bases, in that order; junction bases with no gene match: 8. From germline, CDR1 is SGHRS and CDR2 YFSETQ. The CDR3 nucleotides read TGCGCCAGCAGCTTGGTGCCTAGCGGAGCTACCTACGAGCAGTACTTC. As protein: CASSLVPSGATYEQYF.

The rearrangement links TRBV5-4 to TRBJ1-4, with D possibly TRBD1 on 5 matching bases. This CDR3 has 14 residues. V was pared by 4 bases and J by 7 bases, with 14 bases between. The germline V gene encodes CDR1 SGHNT and CDR2 YYREEE (reference sequence). CDR3 loop: CASSRQGRSEKLFF. For the CDR3, the DNA is TGTGCCAGCAGCCGGCAGGGCCGGAGTGAAAAACTGTTTTTT.

The chain has TRBV7-9 and TRBJ2-7, with D possibly being TRBD2 (7 bases). The germline V gene encodes CDR1 SEHNR and CDR2 FQNEAQ (reference sequence). This CDR3 comprises 12 residues. The V end was cut by 6 bases, the J end by 11 bases, with 17 bases between. The CDR3 DNA reads as TGTGCCAGCAGTCACGAACAGGGAGGGAAGTACTTC. Translating it yields CASSHEQGGKYF.

The J gene is TRBJ1-4, the V gene TRBV11-3; D gene unclear. V lost 3 bases and J 3 bases, leaving 8 bases between the germline ends. The CDR3 is 14 residues long. Germline loops: CDR1 SGHNT, CDR2 YENEEA. CDR3 residues: CASSLNGANEKLFF. The CDR3 region has the DNA TGTGCCAGCAGCTTGAACGGGGCTAATGAAAAACTGTTTTTT.

The chain uses TRBV19 and TRBJ1-2, with a tentative D call TRBD1 (6 bases). Germline lookup yields CDR1 LNHDA and CDR2 SQIVND (reference sequence). The germline V and J ends were trimmed by 6 bases and 8 bases, with 13 bases remaining between them. The CDR3 covers 12 residues. This CDR3 is CASREGGDGYTF. For the CDR3, the DNA is TGTGCCAGTAGAGAGGGGGGCGACGGCTACACCTTC.

By sample share, this clone is medium-sized. The chain employs TRBV9 and TRBJ2-2; D gene uncertain. Germline V gene sequence: CDR1 SGDLS, CDR2 YYNGEE. CDR3 length: 12 amino acids. V dropped 3 bases and J dropped 7 bases, with 7 bases sitting between them. CDR3 nucleotide sequence: TGTGCCAGCAGCGAGTCCTTCGGGGAGCTGTTTTTT. Residues: CASSESFGELFF.

The CDR3 here is CASSPPGSQLTYEQYF. CDR3 nucleotides: TGTGCCAGCTCACCGCCGGGCTCTCAGCTCACCTACGAGCAGTACTTC. The chain joins TRBV18 to TRBJ2-7, with no clear D. Germline lookup yields CDR1 KGHSH and CDR2 LQKENI. The CDR3 is made up of 16 amino acids. Trimming left V 3 bases short and J 2 bases short, with 17 bases between.

V and J are TRBV5-1 and TRBJ2-1; the D gene is possibly TRBD2 (6 bases). V was clipped by 0 bases and J by 8 bases, with 21 bases between them. The CDR3 loop spans 17 amino acids. The germline gives CDR1 SGHRS, CDR2 YFSETQ. The CDR3 DNA is TGCGCCAGCAGCTTGGGAGTGGCTAGCGCCCGTGGCGATGAGCAGTTCTTC. This codes for CASSLGVASARGDEQFF.

This clone was seen more than once but under ten times. This sequence joins TRBV30 and TRBJ2-7, with 8 bases identical to TRBD2. CDR1 is GTSNPN and CDR2 is SVGIG in the germline V gene (reference sequence). V dropped 5 bases and J dropped 2; count of bases not matched to a gene: 8. The CDR3 loop spans 14 amino acids. The DNA for the CDR3 is TGTGCCTGGGTTACTAGCGGAAGACCCTACGAGCAGTACTTC. It encodes CAWVTSGRPYEQYF.

V is TRBV7-2 and J is TRBJ2-7, with D maybe TRBD2 (5 bases). V lost 5 bases to trimming and J lost 6 bases, with 23 bases between them. There are 16 residues in the CDR3. Germline CDR1 reads SGHTA; CDR2 reads FQGNSA. As DNA, the CDR3 is TGTGCCAGCAGCGCCACCTGGGCTAGCTTGAAGGCCGAGCAGTACTTC. This gives the protein CASSATWASLKAEQYF.

J is TRBJ2-2 and V is TRBV7-9; no clear D gene. From germline, CDR1 is SEHNR and CDR2 FQNEAQ (reference sequence). There are 14 residues in the CDR3. Trimming cost V 5 bases and J 1 base, with 8 bases left between them. The CDR3 loop is CASSPRQNTGELFF. As DNA, the CDR3 is TGTGCCAGCAGCCCCAGACAGAACACCGGGGAGCTGTTTTTT. Full variable domain (missing parts from reference TRBV7-9 and TRBJ2-2): DTGVSQNPRHKITKRGQNVTFRCDPISEHNRLYWYRQTLGQGPEFLTYFQNEAQLEKSRLLSDRFSAERPKGSFSTLEIQRTEQGDSAMYLCASSPRQNTGELFFGEGSRLTVL.

The V and J genes are TRBV5-5 and TRBJ2-7, with 7 bases identical to TRBD2. The V gene's germline CDR1 is SGHKS and CDR2 YYEKEE (reference sequence). The CDR3 is 14 amino acids. Unmatched junction bases numbered 7, after V lost 1 base and J lost 6 bases. Here the CDR3 DNA reads TGTGCCAGCAGCTTGATGGGAGGGCCCTCCGAGCAGTACTTC. Encoded protein: CASSLMGGPSEQYF.

The rearrangement uses TRBV25-1 and TRBJ2-2; a weak D match, TRBD1 (5 bases). The CDR3 extends over 14 amino acids. V lost 6 bases, J lost 1 base, and 9 bases lay in between. Germline V CDR1 and CDR2: MGHDK, SYGVNS. The CDR3 reads CASRDQGNTGELFF. CDR3 sequence (DNA): TGTGCCAGCAGGGATCAGGGGAACACCGGGGAGCTGTTTTTT.

V usage is TRBV5-6 and J usage is TRBJ2-1, with TRBD1 matching over 9 bases. CDR1 SGHDT and CDR2 YYEEEE come from the germline V gene. With 0 bases clipped from V and 5 bases from J, the junction kept 3 bases outside the gene matches. The CDR3 length is 15 residues. The CDR3: CASSLGGQGHNEQFF. CDR3 coding DNA: TGTGCCAGCAGCTTGGGGGGACAGGGTCACAATGAGCAGTTCTTC. Using reference TRBV5-6 and TRBJ2-1 for the parts outside the CDR3, the full variable domain is DAGVTQSPTHLIKTRGQQVTLRCSPKSGHDTVSWYQQALGQGPQFIFQYYEEEERQRGNFPDRFSGHQFPNYSSELNVNALLLGDSALYLCASSLGGQGHNEQFFGPGTRLTVL.

The chain has TRBV1 and TRBJ2-1; the table assigns TRBD2, which was not confirmed against the DNA. TRBV1 is a pseudogene locus. CDR3 size: 12 residues. The CDR3 loop reads CTSSQGPSGSVF. The DNA of the CDR3 is TGCACCAGCAGCCAAGGTCCTAGCGGCTCGGTCTTC.

The chain combines TRBV5-6 with TRBJ2-3; weak D call: TRBD2 (5 bases). Germline V gene data show CDR1 as SGHDT and CDR2 as YYEEEE. CDR3 length: 16 amino acids. The germline V and J ends were trimmed by 1 base and 4 bases, with 16 bases remaining between them. The CDR3, as DNA: TGTGCCAGCAGCTTGAAATATGGGCGGGCCGCAGATACGCAGTATTTT. This translates into CASSLKYGRAADTQYF.

The V call is TRBV11-2, the J call TRBJ2-5; tentatively, D is TRBD1 (6 bases). The CDR3 is 12 residues long. V lost 4 bases and J 6 bases, leaving 9 bases between the germline ends. Looked up from germline, CDR1 is SGHAT and CDR2 is FQNNGV. The CDR3 DNA reads TGTGCCAGCAGCTCCGACAGGCAGACCCAGTACTTC. Translation: CASSSDRQTQYF.

The chain employs TRBV7-2 and TRBJ2-1, with 7 nucleotides matching TRBD1. The CDR3 runs 14 residues. Looked up from germline, CDR1 is SGHTA and CDR2 is FQGNSA. Unmatched junction bases numbered 6, after V lost 2 bases and J lost 8 bases. In nucleotides, the CDR3 is TGTGCCAGCAGCTTATCCCCCGACAGGGATGAGCAGTTCTTC. It specifies CASSLSPDRDEQFF.

The chain links TRBV19 to TRBJ2-1, with 10 bases identical to TRBD1. This CDR3 has 16 amino acids. Germline CDR1 reads LNHDA; CDR2 reads SQIVND (reference sequence). With V trimmed by 5 bases and J by 6 bases, 10 bases remained unmatched. CDR3 DNA: TGTGCCAGTAGTGCAGACAGGGGGCGTTTATCCAATGAGCAGTTCTTC. This codes for CASSADRGRLSNEQFF. Using reference TRBV19 and TRBJ2-1 for the parts outside the CDR3, the full variable domain is DGGITQSPKYLFRKEGQNVTLSCEQNLNHDAMYWYRQDPGQGLRLIYYSQIVNDFQKGDIAEGYSVSREKKESFPLTVTSAQKNPTAFYLCASSADRGRLSNEQFFGPGTRLTVL.

V gene TRBV19 combines with J gene TRBJ2-4; D uncertain. Germline assignment: CDR1 LNHDA and CDR2 SQIVND (reference sequence). The V end was cut by 6 bases, the J end by 0 bases, with 15 bases between. This CDR3 is 16 amino acids long. The CDR3 protein is CASSSARSLAKNIQYF. The CDR3 nucleotides read TGTGCCAGTAGCTCGGCGCGGTCCCTAGCCAAAAACATTCAGTACTTC.

The chain links TRBV4-1 to TRBJ2-4; D is possibly TRBD1 (5 bases). Germline V gives CDR1 MGHRA, CDR2 YSYEKL. This CDR3 contains 15 residues. Trimming removed 5 bases from V and 5 bases from J, with 16 bases in between. The CDR3 sequence is CASSFSLSQENIQYF. The CDR3 DNA reads as TGCGCCAGCAGCTTTAGCCTGTCACAGGAAAACATTCAGTACTTC.

The chain uses TRBV29-1 and TRBJ1-2, with a weak D call TRBD1 (6 bases). The length of the CDR3 is 12 residues. Trimming pared 4 bases from V and 8 bases from J, leaving 14 bases between. CDR1 and CDR2 from the germline V gene are SQVTM and ANQGSEA. CDR3 DNA sequence: TGCAGCGTTGGGGCGAGGGGGGTGGGCTACACCTTC. Its translation: CSVGARGVGYTF.